A single count supports the clone carrying this T cell receptor beta chain. The antigen is undetermined. The PCR was carried out with 60 Vbeta primers and 13 Jbeta primers. Using immunoSEQ multiplex PCR, the repertoire was profiled, and TCRdb retains in-frame clones only, with some absent. The sample has some 180,000 clones, approximately 84% seen once; the top ten hold more than 1.1%. J lost 1 base, V lost 1 base, and 6 bases had no gene match. This CDR3 spans 16 amino acids. From germline, CDR1 is LGHNA and CDR2 YNFKEQ. This sample is part of a study of cytomegalovirus exposure and HLA in healthy donors. The wider study: In an earlier analysis, 90 million to 130 million unique TCR beta sequences were found from about 180 million T cells. Study-level points and caveats: Relative to the roughly 690-donor mean, N-insertions were reportedly fewer in an Asian-associated ancestry cluster in a later analysis. Links to common viral pathogens appeared, in a later analysis, for several of the most significant clusters. The authors later found most CMV-associated TCR beta chains appeared HLA-restricted.

Specimen: PBMCs. The chain combines TRBV4-2 with TRBJ2-5; 7 bases align to TRBD2. This sequence was found in a girl under 18 in good health and CMV-seropositive. Here the CDR3 DNA reads TGTGCCAGCAGCCAAGGGCTAGCGGTGCGCCAAGAGACCCAGTACTTC. It codes for CASSQGLAVRQETQYF.